Following are 15 T cell receptor beta chains from one sample sequenced in a study of cytomegalovirus exposure and HLA in healthy donors. PCR involved 60 Vbeta and 13 Jbeta primers. Assay: immunoSEQ multiplex PCR; the TCRdb copy retains only in-frame clones and omits some. The table has 100,000 to 130,000 clones, approximately 74% seen once. Sequenced material: PBMCs. The receptor source for this set is a woman aged 35 to 49 in good health and CMV-seropositive.

The rearrangement uses TRBV5-1 and TRBJ2-7; 9 nucleotides agree with TRBD2. The junction had 6 bases not matched to a gene; V was cut back by 5 bases and J by 3 bases. Germline V lookup: CDR1 SGHRS, CDR2 YFSETQ. The CDR3 extends over 14 amino acids. The CDR3 loop is CASRRSGGFYEQYF. CDR3 nucleotide sequence: TGCGCCAGCAGGAGGAGCGGGGGGTTCTACGAGCAGTACTTC. The full variable domain, in which reference TRBV5-1 and TRBJ2-7 provide the parts outside the CDR3, is KAGVTQTPRYLIKTRGQQVTLSCSPISGHRSVSWYQQTPGQGLQFLFEYFSETQRNKGNFPGRFSGRQFSNSRSEMNVSTLELGDSALYLCASRRSGGFYEQYFGPGTRLTVT.

This chain uses TRBV6-1 with TRBJ2-2; 9 nucleotides line up with TRBD2. The CDR3 extends over 15 amino acids. Germline V gene sequence: CDR1 MNHNS, CDR2 SASEGT. V lost 4 bases to trimming and J lost 0 bases; unmatched junction nucleotides: 0. The CDR3 DNA follows: TGTGCCAGCAGTGGACTAGCGGCGAACACCGGGGAGCTGTTTTTT. Its protein product is CASSGLAANTGELFF.

This clone was observed a single time. The J gene is TRBJ2-3, the V gene TRBV28, with TRBD2 as a possible D gene (6 bases). The CDR3 totals 15 residues. Germline CDR1 and CDR2: MDHEN and SYDVKM. The germline V and J ends were trimmed by 7 bases and 1 base, with 15 bases remaining between them. In nucleotides, the CDR3 is TGTGCCAGCACCATTGGGGGGATCCGCACAGATACGCAGTATTTT. Translation gives CASTIGGIRTDTQYF.

The J gene is TRBJ2-3, the V gene TRBV2; 13 nucleotides match TRBD2. The V gene end was trimmed by 7 bases and the J gene end by 4 bases; junction bases not matched to a gene: 8. The CDR3 runs 16 residues. CDR1 and CDR2 from the germline V gene are SNHLY and FYNNEI. The DNA for the CDR3 is TGTGCCAGCAAACTAGCGGGGGGGCCCGGCCCAGATACGCAGTATTTT. Its translation: CASKLAGGPGPDTQYF.

The chain is built from TRBV10-3 and TRBJ2-3, with TRBD2 matching over 8 bases. V shed 4 bases and J 5 bases; nucleotides not matched to a gene: 2. CDR3 size: 13 residues. Germline lookup yields CDR1 ENHRY and CDR2 SYGVKD. CDR3: CAISAGGEDTQYF. In DNA, the CDR3 is TGTGCCATCAGTGCGGGGGGGGAAGATACGCAGTATTTT.

This sequence joins TRBV5-1 and TRBJ1-6; D remains unclear. Trimming removed 0 bases from V and 3 bases from J, with 10 bases in between. The CDR3 totals 16 residues. Germline values: CDR1 SGHRS, CDR2 YFSETQ. CDR3 coding DNA: TGCGCCAGCAGCTTGGAGCAGGCCGTCTATAATTCACCCCTCCACTTT. Protein: CASSLEQAVYNSPLHF.

The J gene is TRBJ1-1, the V gene TRBV6-5, with a tentative D call TRBD1 (5 bases). From germline, CDR1 is MNHEY and CDR2 SVGAGI. This CDR3 spans 14 amino acids. V dropped 7 bases and J dropped 4 bases, with 16 bases sitting between them. The CDR3, as DNA: TGTGCCAGCAACAGTGGGGCCTCCACCACTGAAGCTTTCTTT. It yields the protein CASNSGASTTEAFF.

V is TRBV11-2 and J is TRBJ1-1, with 7 bases lining up with TRBD1. Germline V lookup: CDR1 SGHAT, CDR2 FQNNGV. The length of the CDR3 is 14 residues. V dropped 7 bases and J dropped 1; count of bases not matched to a gene: 6. The CDR3 region has the DNA TGTGCCAGCACCTCCGGGGACAGGAACACTGAAGCTTTCTTT. Encoded protein: CASTSGDRNTEAFF. The full variable domain, its missing parts supplied by reference TRBV11-2 and TRBJ1-1, is EAGVAQSPRYKIIEKRQSVAFWCNPISGHATLYWYQQILGQGPKLLIQFQNNGVVDDSQLPKDRFSAERLKGVDSTLKIQPAKLEDSAVYLCASTSGDRNTEAFFGQGTRLTVV.

This clone was observed a few times. The chain combines TRBV5-1 with TRBJ2-5; D is ambiguous. With 1 base removed from V and 2 bases from J, the gap between germline ends came to 12 bases. The CDR3 covers 15 residues. Germline V gene lookup returns CDR1 SGHRS and CDR2 YFSETQ. This CDR3 is CASSLSTRKQETQYF. The DNA for the CDR3 is TGCGCCAGCAGCTTGTCGACCAGGAAACAAGAGACCCAGTACTTC.

The gene calls are TRBV6-5 and TRBJ1-5, with D tentatively TRBD1 (6 bases). There are 15 residues in the CDR3. Per the germline V gene, CDR1 is MNHEY and CDR2 is SVGAGI. V was pared by 6 bases and J by 3 bases, with 15 bases between. This CDR3 reads CASSDRSGYNQPQHF. DNA for the CDR3: TGTGCCAGCAGCGACAGGTCCGGTTACAATCAGCCCCAGCATTTT.

This rearrangement joins TRBV5-5 to TRBJ2-2; a possible D gene is TRBD1 (6 bases). Trimming left V 2 bases short and J 7 bases short, with 18 bases between. This CDR3 spans 16 amino acids. Germline V CDR1 and CDR2: SGHKS, YYEKEE (reference sequence). DNA for the CDR3: TGTGCCAGCAGCTTAGCGCAGGGGCGGGTGGACGGGGAGCTGTTTTTT. This codes for CASSLAQGRVDGELFF.

The chain employs TRBV30 and TRBJ1-2, with D possibly TRBD1 on 5 matching bases. This CDR3 is 13 amino acids long. CDR1 and CDR2 from the germline V gene are GTSNPN and SVGIG (reference sequence). V lost 0 bases to trimming and J lost 8 bases, with 13 bases between them. CDR3 sequence: CAWSVGTRGGYTF. The CDR3 coding sequence is TGTGCCTGGAGTGTCGGAACAAGGGGAGGCTACACCTTC.

The V gene is TRBV7-9, the J gene TRBJ1-2; TRBD1 matches at 7 bases. This CDR3 comprises 12 residues. The trim removed 3 bases at V and 8 bases at J, leaving 3 bases unmatched. The germline V gene encodes CDR1 SEHNR and CDR2 FQNEAQ (reference sequence). Here the CDR3 DNA reads TGTGCCAGCAGCTTTACAGGGGACGGCTACACCTTC. It is translated as CASSFTGDGYTF. Variable domain in full (rest from reference TRBV7-9 and TRBJ1-2): DTGVSQNPRHKITKRGQNVTFRCDPISEHNRLYWYRQTLGQGPEFLTYFQNEAQLEKSRLLSDRFSAERPKGSFSTLEIQRTEQGDSAMYLCASSFTGDGYTFGSGTRLTVV.

The V call is TRBV7-2, the J call TRBJ2-2; a possible D gene is TRBD2 (7 bases). The CDR3 spans 13 residues. V lost 11 bases and J 6 bases, leaving 16 bases between the germline ends. From germline, CDR1 is SGHTA and CDR2 FQGNSA. CDR3 nucleotides: TGTGCCTTAGCTAGGGGGGGGCCCGGGGAGCTGTTTTTT. As protein: CALARGGPGELFF.

The chain carries TRBV6-5 and TRBJ1-5; D call uncertain. V dropped 6 bases and J dropped 3 bases, with 9 bases sitting between them. The CDR3 has 13 amino acids. Germline loops: CDR1 MNHEY, CDR2 SVGAGI. CDR3: CASSPSPNQPQHF. The DNA for the CDR3 is TGTGCCAGCAGCCCGAGTCCCAATCAGCCCCAGCATTTT.